This TCR beta chain was captured by sequencing in a study of T cell responses to AZD1222 COVID-19 vaccine (dated by TCRdb to about 2021). Study-wide context: TCR sequencing covered over 230 trial participants: 200 to 210 given two doses of AZD1222 and 26 given two doses of MenACWY control vaccine. Trial participants were enrolled into age subgroups of 18-55, 56-69 and 70-plus years, which contained about 150, 27 and 61 TCR-sequenced participants, respectively.

The CDR3 runs 13 residues from the cysteine to the phenylalanine. The kept DNA is CDR3 alone, 39 bases in frame from the first base. The junction shows trimming of 3 bases on V and 10 bases on J, plus 13 bases between the germline ends. The germline V gene (reference sequence) provides CDR1 GTSNPN and CDR2 SVGIG. The CDR3 regions of human TCRbeta chains were analyzed by immunosequencing. In the authors' own workflow: TCRs in the repertoires were compared against a reference library of SARS-CoV-2-specific TCRs that had been generated with the MIRA antigen-specificity platform. Breadth meant the fraction of unique TCRs that were SARS-CoV-2-associated, whereas depth meant the fraction of total T cells that were SARS-CoV-2-associated. Using the MIRA data, each spike-specific TCR was assigned both to the spike region to which the TCR was reactive and to a CD4 or CD8 class. Log10-transformed breadth and depth values were compared by one-way ANOVA with Sidak's multiple comparisons tests. What TCRdb holds here is the immuneACCESS table cut down to in-frame rearrangements. Part of the clones is not present; checked against another copy, under half of the missing clones reflect an unresolved V gene, and the others are unexplained. That table gives V, J and clone size, and the DNA gave D and trimming. Here the sample has some 100,000 clones; around 87% occur a single time. The ten largest account for around 4.4% of the sample.

The full study reports these points: CD4 TCRs associated with the vaccine covered the entire spike protein, and the dominant responses were in regions 160-218 and 743-854. Nearly half of unique spike-specific TCRs reportedly recognized epitopes outside regions mutated in the B.1.351 and B.1.1.7 variants. Participants were mostly white British and included more females than males, and it was suggested by the authors that clonal diversity may have been underestimated. In the small 56-69-year group, the increase in depth fell short of significance, most likely because of low power. Conclusions about previously exposed vaccinees are limited because only five to seven AZD1222 recipients were SARS-CoV-2 seropositive at baseline. Because no day 14 peak-response samples were available, the repertoires could be characterized only after the peak T cell response. After two AZD1222 doses, spike-specific TCR breadth and depth were significantly higher than at day 0 and than in MenACWY recipients.

A note on this clone: This clone's antigen is unknown. No base-level quality is on record; no much larger clone is a single base apart.

Sample time point, as interpreted from the label and publication: about 28 days (+/-7) after the second vaccine dose. AZD1222 recipients with second doses at about 4 weeks or about 12 weeks were pooled, because spike-specific TCR depth and breadth did not differ between schedules. Vaccinee samples came from UK trials COV001 and COV002, including a single-blind randomized controlled phase 2/3 trial of AZD1222 (ChAdOx1 nCoV-19) in healthy adults. For TCRbeta chain sequencing, PBMC samples were collected from trial participants at day 0 and at day 28 after the second dose. The chain was built from TRBV30 and TRBJ1-6, and perhaps TRBD1 as D gene, on 5 matching bases. This specimen consisted of peripheral blood, obtained 28 days after the second AZD1222 dose. This receptor was obtained from an adult who received the AZD1222 COVID-19 vaccine. CDR3 region: CAWRLGGNSPLHF. The base sequence is TGTGCCTGGAGGCTGGGGGGGAACTCACCCCTCCACTTT.